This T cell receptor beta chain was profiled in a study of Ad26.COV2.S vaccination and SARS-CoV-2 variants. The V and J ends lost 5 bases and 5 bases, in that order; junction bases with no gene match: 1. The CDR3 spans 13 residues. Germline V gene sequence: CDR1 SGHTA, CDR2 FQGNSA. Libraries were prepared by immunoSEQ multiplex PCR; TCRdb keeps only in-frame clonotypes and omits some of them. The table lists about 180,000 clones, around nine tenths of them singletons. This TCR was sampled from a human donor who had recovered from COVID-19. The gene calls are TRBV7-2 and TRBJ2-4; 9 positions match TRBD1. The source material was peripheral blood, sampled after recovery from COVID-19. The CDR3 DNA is TGTGCCAGCAGCCGGGACAGGGAAAACATTCAGTACTTC. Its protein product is CASSRDRENIQYF.